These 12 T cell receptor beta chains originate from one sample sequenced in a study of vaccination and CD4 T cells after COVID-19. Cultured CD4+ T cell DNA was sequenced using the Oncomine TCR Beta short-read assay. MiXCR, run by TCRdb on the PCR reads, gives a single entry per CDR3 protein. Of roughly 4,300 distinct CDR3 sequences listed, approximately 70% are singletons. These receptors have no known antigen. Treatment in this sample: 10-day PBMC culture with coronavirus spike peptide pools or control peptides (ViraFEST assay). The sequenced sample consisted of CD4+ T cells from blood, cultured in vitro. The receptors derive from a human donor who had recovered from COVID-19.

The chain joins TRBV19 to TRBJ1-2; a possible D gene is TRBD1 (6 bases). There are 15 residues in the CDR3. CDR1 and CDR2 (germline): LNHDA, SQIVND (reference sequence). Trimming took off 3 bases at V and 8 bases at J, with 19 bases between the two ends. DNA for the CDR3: TGTGCCAGTAGTATTACCCCTCAGGGGCCGGGGGGCTACACCTTC. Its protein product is CASSITPQGPGGYTF.

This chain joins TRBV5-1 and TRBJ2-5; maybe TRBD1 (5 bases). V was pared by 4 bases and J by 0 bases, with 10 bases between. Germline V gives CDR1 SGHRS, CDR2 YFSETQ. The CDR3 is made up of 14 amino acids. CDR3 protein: CASSPPGYQETQYF. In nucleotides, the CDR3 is TGCGCCAGCAGCCCCCCAGGGTACCAAGAGACCCAGTACTTC.

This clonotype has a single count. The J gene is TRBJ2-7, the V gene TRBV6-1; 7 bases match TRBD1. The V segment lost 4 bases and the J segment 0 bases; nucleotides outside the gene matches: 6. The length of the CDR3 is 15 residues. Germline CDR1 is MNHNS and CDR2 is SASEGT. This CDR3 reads CASSVSQGSSYEQYF. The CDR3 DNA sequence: TGTGCCAGCAGTGTATCACAGGGGAGCTCCTACGAGCAGTACTTC.

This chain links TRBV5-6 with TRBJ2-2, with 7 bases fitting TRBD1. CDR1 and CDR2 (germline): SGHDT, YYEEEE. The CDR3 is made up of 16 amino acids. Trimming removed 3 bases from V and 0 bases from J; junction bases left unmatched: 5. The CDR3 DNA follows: TGTGCCAGCAGCTACCGGGACAGCGCGAACACCGGGGAGCTGTTTTTT. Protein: CASSYRDSANTGELFF.

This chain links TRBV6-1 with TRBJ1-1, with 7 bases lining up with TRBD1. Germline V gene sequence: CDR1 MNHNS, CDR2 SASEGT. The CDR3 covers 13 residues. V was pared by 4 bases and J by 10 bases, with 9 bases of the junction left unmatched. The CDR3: CASSGTGRTGAFF. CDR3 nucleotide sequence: TGTGCCAGCAGTGGGACAGGCAGGACGGGAGCTTTCTTT.

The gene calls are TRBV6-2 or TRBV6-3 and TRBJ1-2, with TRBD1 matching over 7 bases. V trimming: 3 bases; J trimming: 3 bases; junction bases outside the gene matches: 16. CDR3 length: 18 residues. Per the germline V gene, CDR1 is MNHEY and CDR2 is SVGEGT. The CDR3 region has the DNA TGTGCCAGCAGTTATCGGACAGGCGGCGGACCTGGGGACTATGGCTACACCTTC. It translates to CASSYRTGGGPGDYGYTF.

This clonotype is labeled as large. CDR3 in amino acids: CSAEQGAGELFF. The CDR3 bases are TGCAGTGCTGAACAGGGGGCCGGGGAGCTGTTTTTT. V gene TRBV20-1 combines with J gene TRBJ2-2; 8 bases align to TRBD1. Germline CDR1 DFQATT, CDR2 SNEGSKA (reference sequence). V was pared by 5 bases and J by 6 bases, with 2 bases of the junction left unmatched. This CDR3 region has 12 residues.

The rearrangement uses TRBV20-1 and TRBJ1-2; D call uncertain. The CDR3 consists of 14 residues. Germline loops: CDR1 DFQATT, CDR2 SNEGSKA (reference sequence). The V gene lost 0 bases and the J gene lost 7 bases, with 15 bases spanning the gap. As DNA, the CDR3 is TGCAGTGCTAGAGATCGGAGCGCTTTGGGTGGCTACACCTTC. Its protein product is CSARDRSALGGYTF.

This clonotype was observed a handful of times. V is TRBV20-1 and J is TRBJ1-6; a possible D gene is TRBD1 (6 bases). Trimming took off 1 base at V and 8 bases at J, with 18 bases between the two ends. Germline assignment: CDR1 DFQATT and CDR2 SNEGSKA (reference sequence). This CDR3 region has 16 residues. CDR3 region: CSARGVTGFQDSPLHF. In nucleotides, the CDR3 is TGCAGTGCTAGAGGGGTGACAGGCTTTCAGGATTCACCCCTCCACTTT.

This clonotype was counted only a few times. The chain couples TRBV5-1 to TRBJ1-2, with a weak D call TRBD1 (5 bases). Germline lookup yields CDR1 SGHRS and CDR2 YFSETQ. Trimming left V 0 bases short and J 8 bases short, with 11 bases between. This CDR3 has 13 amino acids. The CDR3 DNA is TGCGCCAGCAGCTTGGACGGGGGACGCGGCTACACCTTC. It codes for CASSLDGGRGYTF.

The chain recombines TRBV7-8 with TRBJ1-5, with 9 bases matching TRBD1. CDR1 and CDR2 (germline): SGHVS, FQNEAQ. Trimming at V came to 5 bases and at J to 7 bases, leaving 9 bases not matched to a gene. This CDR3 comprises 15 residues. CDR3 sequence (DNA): TGTGCCAGCAGCCTGTATACAGGGGGCGGCCAGCCCCAGCATTTT. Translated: CASSLYTGGGQPQHF. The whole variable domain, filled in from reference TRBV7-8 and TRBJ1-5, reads GAGVSQSPRYKVAKRGQDVALRCDPISGHVSLFWYQQALGQGPEFLTYFQNEAQLDKSGLPSDRFFAERPEGSVSTLKIQRTQQEDSAVYLCASSLYTGGGQPQHFGDGTRLSIL.

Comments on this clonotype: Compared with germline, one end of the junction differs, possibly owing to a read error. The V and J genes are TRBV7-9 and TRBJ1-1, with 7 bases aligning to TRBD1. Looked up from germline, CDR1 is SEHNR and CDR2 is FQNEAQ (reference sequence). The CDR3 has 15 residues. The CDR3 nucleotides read TGTGCCAGCAGCACCAGGGACAGTCTGAACACTGAAGCTCTCTTT. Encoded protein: CASSTRDSLNTEALF.